Listed below are T cell receptor beta chains from one sample, sequenced in a study of low-dose radiotherapy and immunotherapy resistance in tumors. TCRdb re-called the reads with MiXCR, one entry per CDR3 protein. The sample holds roughly 76,000 distinct CDR3 sequences; around 18% are singletons and the top ten take about 5.5%. This sample comprised PBMCs, obtained before treatment. All receptors come from a male donor with prostate cancer. Each CDR3 is given with its conserved first and last residue. Each record gives: CDR3 DNA, CDR3 protein, D gene, J gene, V gene, clone size. The D gene is left open where the match is weak. Only part of the rows carry a size: once, few, many, or a class if the clone is expanded.

cdr3_nt: TGTGCCAGCGGACGGACTGACGAAACCGGGGAGCTGTTTTTT
cdr3_aa: CASGRTDETGELFF
d_call: NA
j_call: TRBJ2-2
v_call: TRBV12-3/TRBV12-4
clone_size: many

cdr3_nt: TGTGCCAGCAGTTTATATCCGGCGCAGAGCTCCTACGAGCAGTACTTC
cdr3_aa: CASSLYPAQSSYEQYF
d_call: NA
j_call: TRBJ2-7
v_call: TRBV12-3/TRBV12-4
clone_size: many

cdr3_nt: TGTGCCACCAGTGATTGGCAGGGGGTACAGCCCCAGCATTTT
cdr3_aa: CATSDWQGVQPQHF
d_call: TRBD1
j_call: TRBJ1-5
v_call: TRBV24-1
clone_size: NA

cdr3_nt: TGTGCCAGCAGCCAAGACCCGGCGGGGGGGTATAAGAGCACAGATACGCAGTATTTT
cdr3_aa: CASSQDPAGGYKSTDTQYF
d_call: TRBD2
j_call: TRBJ2-3
v_call: TRBV3-1
clone_size: many

cdr3_nt: TGTGCCAGCTCACCAAGGACAGGGGGCGCGTCTGGAAACACCATATATTTT
cdr3_aa: CASSPRTGGASGNTIYF
d_call: TRBD1
j_call: TRBJ1-3
v_call: TRBV18
clone_size: NA

cdr3_nt: TGCGCCAGCAGCCCCGCACCAGGGGAACATTCACCCCTCCACTTT
cdr3_aa: CASSPAPGEHSPLHF
d_call: NA
j_call: TRBJ1-6
v_call: TRBV4-1
clone_size: many

cdr3_nt: TGCAGTGCTAGATCGCTGTTGGAGGTCAGCTCCTATAATTCACCCCTCCACTTT
cdr3_aa: CSARSLLEVSSYNSPLHF
d_call: NA
j_call: TRBJ1-6
v_call: TRBV20-1
clone_size: many

cdr3_nt: TGTGCCAGTAGTATACACGGGAACACCGGGGAGCTGTTTTTT
cdr3_aa: CASSIHGNTGELFF
d_call: NA
j_call: TRBJ2-2
v_call: TRBV19
clone_size: many

cdr3_nt: TGTGCCATCAGTGAGTCGAAGACAGTTGGGGGATATGGCTACACCTTC
cdr3_aa: CAISESKTVGGYGYTF
d_call: NA
j_call: TRBJ1-2
v_call: TRBV10-3
clone_size: many

cdr3_nt: TGTGCCAGCAGCCAAGTCGGTACTGAAGCTTTCTTT
cdr3_aa: CASSQVGTEAFF
d_call: NA
j_call: TRBJ1-1
v_call: TRBV3-1
clone_size: many

cdr3_nt: TGCAGCGTCGTGTGGAGTAGAGGCACAGATACGCAGTATTTT
cdr3_aa: CSVVWSRGTDTQYF
d_call: NA
j_call: TRBJ2-3
v_call: TRBV29-1
clone_size: many

cdr3_nt: TGCGCCAGCAGCTTGGGGGCAGGGGAGGGACTGGACTACGAGCAGTACTTC
cdr3_aa: CASSLGAGEGLDYEQYF
d_call: NA
j_call: TRBJ2-7
v_call: TRBV5-1
clone_size: many

cdr3_nt: TGTGCCAGCAGTTTACCTAGCGGAGTGGGGCCCGGGGAGCTGTTTTTT
cdr3_aa: CASSLPSGVGPGELFF
d_call: TRBD2
j_call: TRBJ2-2
v_call: TRBV12-3/TRBV12-4
clone_size: many

cdr3_nt: TGTGCCAGCAGCAAGGACACGACACAAGAGACCCAGTACTTC
cdr3_aa: CASSKDTTQETQYF
d_call: NA
j_call: TRBJ2-5
v_call: TRBV13
clone_size: many

cdr3_nt: TGTGCCAGCTCCATACAGGGTTTCTCGCAGTATTTT
cdr3_aa: CASSIQGFSQYF
d_call: NA
j_call: TRBJ2-3
v_call: TRBV6-2/TRBV6-3
clone_size: many

cdr3_nt: TGTGCCAGCAGCAAAAGACCGGCCACCCACACCGGGGAGCTGTTTTTT
cdr3_aa: CASSKRPATHTGELFF
d_call: NA
j_call: TRBJ2-2
v_call: TRBV7-9
clone_size: many

cdr3_nt: TGCAGTGGTCAGGACAGGGGCTCCTACAATGAGCAGTTCTTC
cdr3_aa: CSGQDRGSYNEQFF
d_call: TRBD1
j_call: TRBJ2-1
v_call: TRBV20-1
clone_size: many

cdr3_nt: TGTGCCAGCGGAGACACCGGGGAGCTGTTTTTT
cdr3_aa: CASGDTGELFF
d_call: NA
j_call: TRBJ2-2
v_call: TRBV6-4
clone_size: NA

cdr3_nt: TGTGCCAGTAGTGGCATCGGACGGAAAGCTAGCACAGATACGCAGTATTTT
cdr3_aa: CASSGIGRKASTDTQYF
d_call: NA
j_call: TRBJ2-3
v_call: TRBV19
clone_size: many

cdr3_nt: TGTGCCACCGGGCCGGCGTATGGCTACACCTTC
cdr3_aa: CATGPAYGYTF
d_call: NA
j_call: TRBJ1-2
v_call: TRBV21-1
clone_size: NA

cdr3_nt: TGTGCCAGCATTATGACTAGCGGGAGGACTTACAATGAGCAGTTCTTC
cdr3_aa: CASIMTSGRTYNEQFF
d_call: TRBD2
j_call: TRBJ2-1
v_call: TRBV2
clone_size: many

cdr3_nt: TGTGCCAGCAGCCCATTTATAACAATAGCGGGGGATCGAGGCGGGGAGCTGTTTTTT
cdr3_aa: CASSPFITIAGDRGGELFF
d_call: TRBD2
j_call: TRBJ2-2
v_call: TRBV4-2
clone_size: many

cdr3_nt: TGTGCCAGTAGCACTCGGACTAGCGGGGGGTCCTCCTACAATGAGCAGTTCTTC
cdr3_aa: CASSTRTSGGSSYNEQFF
d_call: TRBD2
j_call: TRBJ2-1
v_call: TRBV19
clone_size: few

cdr3_nt: TGCACCAGCAGCCAAGAAACCCGGGGCAAGCTCGATATGAACACTGAAGCTTTCTTT
cdr3_aa: CTSSQETRGKLDMNTEAFF
d_call: NA
j_call: TRBJ1-1
v_call: TRBV1
clone_size: many

cdr3_nt: TGCGCCAGCAGCCGTTCCCCCGGGACGGCAAAGATCTCCTATAATTCACCCCTCCACTTT
cdr3_aa: CASSRSPGTAKISYNSPLHF
d_call: NA
j_call: TRBJ1-6
v_call: TRBV4-1
clone_size: few

cdr3_nt: TGTGCCAGCAGCGCGTCAATTTCGGAGACCCAGTACTTC
cdr3_aa: CASSASISETQYF
d_call: NA
j_call: TRBJ2-5
v_call: TRBV5-6
clone_size: many

cdr3_nt: TGCAGCGTTGATGTCGCTAGGAGCTATGGCTACACCTTC
cdr3_aa: CSVDVARSYGYTF
d_call: NA
j_call: TRBJ1-2
v_call: TRBV29-1
clone_size: many